This entry is about one T cell receptor (beta chain). Its target is unknown. Trimming removed 4 bases from V and 0 bases from J, with 13 bases in between. The CDR3 consists of 15 residues. From germline, CDR1 is SGDLS and CDR2 YYNGEE. This specimen comes from a study of T cell responses to AZD1222 COVID-19 vaccine. General observations from the study: Donors, mostly white British, included more females; clonal diversity was possibly underestimated. The study found vaccine-associated CD4 TCRs spanning spike, dominant at 160-218 and 743-854. Within unmutated variant regions lay the reported targets of nearly half of spike-specific TCRs. It was only after the peak T cell response that any repertoires were sampled.

The method was immunoSEQ multiplex PCR; TCRdb's version includes in-frame clones alone and lacks a portion of them. This table has about 110,000 clones, approximately 90% appearing once. The sequencing used peripheral blood, collected on day 0 of MenACWY control vaccination. This TCR was sampled from an adult in good health. V gene TRBV9 combines with J gene TRBJ1-1; D unresolved. As DNA, the CDR3 is TGTGCCAGCAGCCCTAAAAGGGAATTGAACACTGAAGCTTTCTTT. Residues: CASSPKRELNTEAFF.